One and the same sample provided the 14 T cell receptor beta chains below, sequenced in a study of lymphopenia after photon versus proton radiotherapy (dated by TCRdb to about 2019). The library was produced with the immunoSEQ multiplex PCR assay. TCRdb re-hosts the immuneACCESS table, in-frame sequences only. Its copies lack some clones; in the studies checked, an unresolved V gene accounts for under half of them, and the cause for the rest is not known. A total of about 64,000 clones appear in this sample, around 87% of them only once. Clones ranked in the top ten supply around 13% of the sample. Sequencing used peripheral blood, obtained from a patient treated with proton-based radiotherapy. The receptor set was obtained from an older man with esophageal cancer.

CDR3 bases: TGTGCCAGCAGCCCCTTCGGGGGCGGGAGCAATCAGCCCCAGCATTTT. Its protein product is CASSPFGGGSNQPQHF. The gene calls are TRBV7-6 and TRBJ1-5; tentative D call: TRBD1 (6 bases). The CDR3 runs 16 residues. Germline CDR1 SGHVS, CDR2 FNYEAQ. Trimming stripped 5 bases from V and 1 base from J, with 15 bases between. Combining the CDR3 with reference TRBV7-6 and TRBJ1-5 gives the whole variable domain GAGVSQSPRYKVTKRGQDVALRCDPISGHVSLYWYRQALGQGPEFLTYFNYEAQQDKSGLPNDRFSAERPEGSISTLTIQRTEQRDSAMYRCASSPFGGGSNQPQHFGDGTRLSIL.

The V call is TRBV14, the J call TRBJ1-4; tentatively, D is TRBD1 (6 bases). The CDR3 is 15 residues long. Germline CDR1 and CDR2: SGHDN and FVKESK. Trimming left V 4 bases short and J 6 bases short, with 15 bases between. The CDR3 DNA reads TGTGCCAGCAGCCCCCTCGGGGGCGCGGATGAAAAACTGTTTTTT. As protein: CASSPLGGADEKLFF.

The genes are TRBV20-1 and TRBJ1-2; no definite D call. Trimming took 7 bases from V and 5 from J, leaving 11 bases between them. Germline V gives CDR1 DFQATT, CDR2 SNEGSKA (reference sequence). The CDR3 runs 11 residues. The CDR3 here is CSVPTAYGYTF. In DNA, the CDR3 is TGCAGTGTCCCAACAGCTTATGGCTACACCTTC.

This sequence joins TRBV7-2 and TRBJ2-2; TRBD2 agrees at 8 bases. CDR1 is SGHTA and CDR2 is FQGNSA in the germline V gene. The J segment lost 6 bases and the V segment lost 11 bases, leaving 8 bases of the junction unmatched. The CDR3 runs to 13 residues. CDR3: CAGAGRDAGELFF. CDR3 bases: TGTGCCGGGGCCGGGAGGGACGCCGGGGAGCTGTTTTTT.

The chain employs TRBV19 and TRBJ1-2; D possibly corresponds to TRBD1 (6 bases). Per the germline V gene, CDR1 is LNHDA and CDR2 is SQIVND (reference sequence). V lost 9 bases, J lost 4 bases, and 15 bases lay in between. CDR3 length: 13 amino acids. The CDR3: CASSTGSAYGYTF. Here the CDR3 DNA reads TGTGCCAGCAGCACAGGGTCTGCCTATGGCTACACCTTC.

This chain links TRBV19 with TRBJ2-3, with 9 bases fitting TRBD2. CDR3 size: 18 residues. The germline V gene has CDR1 LNHDA and CDR2 SQIVND (reference sequence). Unmatched junction bases numbered 12, after V lost 3 bases and J lost 2 bases. The DNA for the CDR3 is TGTGCCAGTAGTATGGCCCAGGGGCTAGCGGGGACCACAGATACGCAGTATTTT. Amino acid sequence: CASSMAQGLAGTTDTQYF.

The chain links TRBV6-1 to TRBJ1-1; D uncertain. Germline lookup yields CDR1 MNHNS and CDR2 SASEGT. The CDR3 loop spans 13 amino acids. Trimming left V 4 bases short and J 0 bases short, with 6 bases between. DNA of the CDR3: TGTGCCAGCAGTGCTACGATGAACACTGAAGCTTTCTTT. Its translation is CASSATMNTEAFF.

This clone was detected only once. The CDR3 is CASSSRTTAYNEQFF. The CDR3 DNA follows: TGTGCCAGCAGCTCCCGGACTACCGCGTACAATGAGCAGTTCTTC. The rearrangement links TRBV7-2 to TRBJ2-1; D may be TRBD2 (6 bases). This CDR3 is 15 amino acids long. The V gene's germline CDR1 is SGHTA and CDR2 FQGNSA. V was cut by 4 bases and J by 4 bases, with 14 bases left in between.

The chain recombines TRBV7-6 with TRBJ1-2, with 10 nucleotides matching TRBD1. V trimming: 5 bases; J trimming: 7 bases; junction bases outside the gene matches: 10. Germline-derived CDR1 and CDR2 are SGHVS and FNYEAQ. CDR3 size: 15 residues. DNA for the CDR3: TGTGCCAGCAGCCCCCGGGACAGGGGCTGGACTGGCTACACCTTC. Its translation: CASSPRDRGWTGYTF. Together with reference TRBV7-6 and TRBJ1-2, the CDR3 gives the full variable domain: GAGVSQSPRYKVTKRGQDVALRCDPISGHVSLYWYRQALGQGPEFLTYFNYEAQQDKSGLPNDRFSAERPEGSISTLTIQRTEQRDSAMYRCASSPRDRGWTGYTFGSGTRLTVV.

Written as DNA, the CDR3 is TGTGCCAGTAATGAAATGATGATGGGGGGCGGAACTGAAGCTTTCTTT. Translating gives CASNEMMMGGGTEAFF. This rearrangement joins TRBV19 to TRBJ1-1, with D possibly matching TRBD1 (6 bases). The CDR3 loop spans 16 amino acids. Germline loops: CDR1 LNHDA, CDR2 SQIVND (reference sequence). Trimming removed 7 bases at V and 5 bases at J, with 23 bases between.

The V call is TRBV27, the J call TRBJ1-2; tentatively, D is TRBD1 (5 bases). Trimming stripped 5 bases from V and 4 bases from J, with 23 bases between. CDR1 and CDR2 from the germline V gene are MNHEY and SMNVEV (reference sequence). CDR3 length: 17 residues. In nucleotides, the CDR3 is TGTGCCAGCAGTATAAGCCGGGACTCATGGTTAACCTATGGCTACACCTTC. Amino acid sequence: CASSISRDSWLTYGYTF.

This chain connects TRBV27 to TRBJ2-1, with 8 bases matching TRBD1. The germline V gene encodes CDR1 MNHEY and CDR2 SMNVEV (reference sequence). The junction had 14 bases not matched to a gene; V was cut back by 2 bases and J by 5 bases. The CDR3 has 18 residues. The CDR3 nucleotides are TGTGCCAGCAGTTTACGCTCAGCCGGGACAGGCCGTAACAATGAGCAGTTCTTC. It specifies CASSLRSAGTGRNNEQFF.

With regard to this clone: It may be a read error: a sequence one base away is much more abundant. Other nucleotide sequences from this sample produce the same CDR3. The chain recombines TRBV19 with TRBJ2-5; 9 bases map to TRBD1. The tail of the sequence fits TRBJ2-7 better, so the J call may be wrong. The CDR3 is 14 residues long. Germline V CDR1 and CDR2: LNHDA, SQIVND (reference sequence). In DNA, the CDR3 is TGTGCCAGTACCCCGACAGGGGGAATCTACGAGCAGTACTTC. It encodes CASTPTGGIYEQYF.

The chain combines TRBV7-9 with TRBJ2-1, with TRBD2 matching 11 bases. The CDR3 runs to 16 residues. After removal of 8 bases from V and 2 bases from J, the junction contained 8 bases not matched to a gene. Germline CDR1 SEHNR, CDR2 FQNEAQ (reference sequence). DNA for the CDR3: TGTGCCAGCGTAAGACTAGCGGGGAATACCTACAATGAGCAGTTCTTC. Its protein is CASVRLAGNTYNEQFF.